Listed below are T cell receptor beta chains from one sample, sequenced in a study of CD8 T cells in ankylosing spondylitis. MiXCR, applied by TCRdb to the 5' RACE reads, yields one record per CDR3 protein. The sample consists of approximately 100,000 distinct CDR3 sequences, less than 25% of them appearing once. Sequencing was carried out using synovial fluid, either unsorted or a sorted T cell fraction (not recorded which). These receptors were obtained from a male donor with ankylosing spondylitis. CDR3s include the opening cysteine and the closing phenylalanine or tryptophan. D genes are given only for firm matches. The size of a clone is reported for some rows only, either as once, few or many, or as a class for expanded clones.

v_call: TRBV24-1
d_call: TRBD2
j_call: TRBJ2-1
clone_size: NA
cdr3_nt: TGTGCCACCAGTGACACAACACTAGCGGGAAGTTACAATGAGCAGTTCTTC
cdr3_aa: CATSDTTLAGSYNEQFF

v_call: TRBV7-6
d_call: TRBD2
j_call: TRBJ2-3
clone_size: many
cdr3_nt: TGTGCCAGCAGCTTGCTAGCGGCTTCAAGAGACCTTTCCGGGTGGGCAGATACGCAGTATTTT
cdr3_aa: CASSLLAASRDLSGWADTQYF

v_call: TRBV7-9
d_call: NA
j_call: TRBJ1-2
clone_size: many
cdr3_nt: TGTGCCAGCAGCCCAGGGGTTGGCTACACCTTC
cdr3_aa: CASSPGVGYTF

v_call: TRBV2
d_call: TRBD2
j_call: TRBJ2-7
clone_size: NA
cdr3_nt: TGTGCCAGCAGAGACACTAGCGGGAGGGCAACCTACGAGCAGTACTTC
cdr3_aa: CASRDTSGRATYEQYF

v_call: TRBV28
d_call: TRBD2
j_call: TRBJ2-5
clone_size: few
cdr3_nt: TGTGCCAGCAGTTGGCCTAGCGGGCGGACCCAAGAGACCCAGTACTTC
cdr3_aa: CASSWPSGRTQETQYF

v_call: TRBV29-1
d_call: NA
j_call: TRBJ1-2
clone_size: NA
cdr3_nt: TGCAGCGCAACGCCCGGGGTATCCTATGGCTACACCTTC
cdr3_aa: CSATPGVSYGYTF

v_call: TRBV19
d_call: NA
j_call: TRBJ2-1
clone_size: many
cdr3_nt: TGTGCCAGTAAGGGGCCAGACAATGAGCAGTTCTTC
cdr3_aa: CASKGPDNEQFF

v_call: TRBV20-1
d_call: TRBD1
j_call: TRBJ2-3
clone_size: NA
cdr3_nt: TGCAGTGCTTCACGGACAGGAAACACAGATACGCAGTATTTT
cdr3_aa: CSASRTGNTDTQYF

v_call: TRBV2
d_call: NA
j_call: TRBJ1-2
clone_size: NA
cdr3_nt: TGTGCCAGCAGTCCCGTGGACAAGTACTATGGCTACACCTTC
cdr3_aa: CASSPVDKYYGYTF

v_call: TRBV10-3
d_call: NA
j_call: TRBJ1-2
clone_size: many
cdr3_nt: TGTGCCATCAGTGCCCCAGGGGAAGGCTACACCTTC
cdr3_aa: CAISAPGEGYTF

v_call: TRBV5-1
d_call: TRBD2
j_call: TRBJ2-2
clone_size: NA
cdr3_nt: TGCGCCAGCCTGCCCGGGGAGGGGTCCACCGGGGAGCTGTTTTTT
cdr3_aa: CASLPGEGSTGELFF

v_call: TRBV11-3
d_call: TRBD2
j_call: TRBJ2-3
clone_size: NA
cdr3_nt: TGTGCCAGCAGCTTAAGCGGGGTGGGATTCACAGATACGCAGTATTTT
cdr3_aa: CASSLSGVGFTDTQYF

v_call: TRBV5-1
d_call: NA
j_call: TRBJ1-5
clone_size: few
cdr3_nt: TGCGCCAGCAGCGTGGGGGTGGACCAGCCCCAGCATTTT
cdr3_aa: CASSVGVDQPQHF

v_call: TRBV20-1
d_call: NA
j_call: TRBJ1-2
clone_size: NA
cdr3_nt: TGCAGTGCTAGAGTAACCGGCAGCTCCCATGGCTACACCTTC
cdr3_aa: CSARVTGSSHGYTF

v_call: TRBV29-1
d_call: TRBD2
j_call: TRBJ2-1
clone_size: NA
cdr3_nt: TGCAGCGTTGAAGAGCTAGCGGGAGCGAGTGAGCAGTTCTTC
cdr3_aa: CSVEELAGASEQFF

v_call: TRBV9
d_call: NA
j_call: TRBJ1-6
clone_size: many
cdr3_nt: TGTGCCAGCAGCGCTTCGACAGGAAATCTTAATTCACCCCTCCACTTT
cdr3_aa: CASSASTGNLNSPLHF

v_call: TRBV20-1
d_call: TRBD2
j_call: TRBJ2-5
clone_size: few
cdr3_nt: TGCAGTGCTCGAATAGCGGGAGGGCAAGAGACCCAGTACTTC
cdr3_aa: CSARIAGGQETQYF

v_call: TRBV5-1
d_call: TRBD1
j_call: TRBJ2-1
clone_size: NA
cdr3_nt: TGCGCCAGCAGCCAACGCCCGGGACAGGGGGCCTACAATGAGCAGTTCTTC
cdr3_aa: CASSQRPGQGAYNEQFF

v_call: TRBV12-3/TRBV12-4
d_call: NA
j_call: TRBJ2-2
clone_size: NA
cdr3_nt: TGTGCCAGCAGTTTCGAGGTAGCCGGGGAGCTGTTTTTT
cdr3_aa: CASSFEVAGELFF

v_call: TRBV12-3/TRBV12-4
d_call: TRBD2
j_call: TRBJ2-5
clone_size: many
cdr3_nt: TGTGCCAGCAGTCCACAGGGCGGGAGGGCGAGTGAGACCCAGTACTTC
cdr3_aa: CASSPQGGRASETQYF

v_call: TRBV29-1
d_call: TRBD2
j_call: TRBJ2-5
clone_size: NA
cdr3_nt: TGCAGCTGTCGCGGGAGGTTCCAAGAGACCCAGTACTTC
cdr3_aa: CSCRGRFQETQYF

v_call: TRBV29-1
d_call: NA
j_call: TRBJ2-5
clone_size: few
cdr3_nt: TGCAGCGTTGCAACAGAGACCCAGTACTTC
cdr3_aa: CSVATETQYF

v_call: TRBV7-2
d_call: TRBD2
j_call: TRBJ2-3
clone_size: few
cdr3_nt: TGTGCCAGCATGGAAAGCGGGAGGGCCACAGATACGCAGTATTTT
cdr3_aa: CASMESGRATDTQYF

v_call: TRBV5-1
d_call: NA
j_call: TRBJ2-2
clone_size: NA
cdr3_nt: TGCGCCAGCAGCTTGGCCGGGCAGCCCGGGGAGCTGTTTTTT
cdr3_aa: CASSLAGQPGELFF

v_call: TRBV29-1
d_call: NA
j_call: TRBJ2-3
clone_size: few
cdr3_nt: TGCAGCGTTGATGGGCAGGTGGAAAATACGCAGTATTTT
cdr3_aa: CSVDGQVENTQYF

v_call: TRBV7-2
d_call: NA
j_call: TRBJ2-1
clone_size: NA
cdr3_nt: TGTGCCAGCAGCCCCCAGGGGGGAGGGAACAATGAGCAGTTCTTC
cdr3_aa: CASSPQGGGNNEQFF

v_call: TRBV10-3
d_call: TRBD2
j_call: TRBJ2-3
clone_size: many
cdr3_nt: TGTGCCATCGGTTCCCTAGCGGAAGGAGCAGATACGCAGTATTTT
cdr3_aa: CAIGSLAEGADTQYF

v_call: TRBV14
d_call: TRBD1
j_call: TRBJ1-2
clone_size: few
cdr3_nt: TGTGCCAGCAGCCAATCCGGGACAGGGGAGGTCTATGGCTACACCTTC
cdr3_aa: CASSQSGTGEVYGYTF

v_call: TRBV11-1
d_call: NA
j_call: TRBJ2-1
clone_size: few
cdr3_nt: TGTGCCAGCGAAATATCTGACAATGAGCAGTTCTTC
cdr3_aa: CASEISDNEQFF